Each of the 21 T cell receptor beta chains below was sequenced from the same sample in a study of T cell responses to AZD1222 COVID-19 vaccine. The repertoire was sequenced with immunoSEQ multiplex PCR; TCRdb's copy has only in-frame clones and lacks some. The sample contains roughly 150,000 clones, approximately 94% of which appear only once. The sample in question was peripheral blood, obtained 28 days after the second AZD1222 dose. The origin of the receptors is an adult who received the AZD1222 COVID-19 vaccine.

This clone was observed a handful of times. The chain employs TRBV3-1 (or the pseudogene TRBV3-2) and TRBJ2-3, with 12 bases matching TRBD2. Trimming cost V 8 bases and J 5 bases; bases outside gene matches: 14. The V gene's germline CDR1 is LGHDT and CDR2 YNNKEL (reference sequence). The CDR3 totals 17 residues. CDR3 sequence: CASALGLAGGPGDTQYF. The CDR3 DNA follows: TGTGCCAGCGCACTCGGGCTAGCGGGAGGGCCAGGAGATACGCAGTATTTT.

This chain uses TRBV6-5 with TRBJ2-2; D gene uncertain. Germline-derived CDR1 and CDR2 are MNHEY and SVGAGI. V was shortened by 5 bases and J by 2 bases, with 6 bases between the two germline ends. The CDR3 contains 13 residues. The CDR3 sequence: CASSTINTGELFF. The CDR3 nucleotides read TGTGCCAGCAGTACGATAAACACCGGGGAGCTGTTTTTT.

J is TRBJ2-7 and V is TRBV24-1, with 7 bases identical to TRBD1. The V and J ends lost 1 base and 5 bases, in that order; junction bases with no gene match: 4. Germline V gene lookup returns CDR1 KGHDR and CDR2 SFDVKD. CDR3 size: 14 residues. This CDR3 is CATSDFWTGDEQYF. CDR3 nucleotides: TGTGCCACCAGTGATTTTTGGACAGGAGACGAGCAGTACTTC.

V is TRBV7-6 and J is TRBJ1-3; D is possibly TRBD1 (6 bases). The V and J ends lost 5 bases and 0 bases respectively, with 11 bases between them. The germline gives CDR1 SGHVS, CDR2 FNYEAQ. This CDR3 is built from 15 residues. CDR3 sequence reads: CASSQEDSSGNTIYF. The CDR3 DNA follows: TGTGCCAGCAGCCAAGAGGACAGCTCTGGAAACACCATATATTTT.

This chain joins TRBV13 and TRBJ2-5, with 7 bases matching TRBD1. The CDR3 runs to 14 residues. The V gene end was trimmed by 5 bases and the J gene end by 4 bases; junction bases not matched to a gene: 7. CDR1 PRHDT and CDR2 FYEKMQ come from the germline V gene (reference sequence). The CDR3 sequence is CASSPGDSLETQYF. CDR3 bases: TGTGCCAGCAGCCCTGGGGACAGCCTAGAGACCCAGTACTTC.

This clone was detected a few times. The V gene is TRBV11-2, the J gene TRBJ2-7; D is undetermined. Germline V gives CDR1 SGHAT, CDR2 FQNNGV. Trimming cost V 3 bases and J 5 bases, with 5 bases left between them. This CDR3 is 11 amino acids long. CDR3 sequence (DNA): TGTGCCAGCAGCTTTTATCACGAGCAGTACTTC. Amino acids: CASSFYHEQYF.

The V and J genes are TRBV7-9 and TRBJ1-2, with 8 bases that match TRBD1. Germline values: CDR1 SEHNR, CDR2 FQNEAQ (reference sequence). The V and J ends lost 5 bases and 5 bases, in that order; junction bases with no gene match: 4. The CDR3 covers 13 residues. CDR3 amino acids: CASSQGAYYGYTF. CDR3 coding DNA: TGTGCCAGCAGCCAGGGGGCCTATTATGGCTACACCTTC.

The chain couples TRBV9 to TRBJ1-2; no clear D gene. Germline assignment: CDR1 SGDLS and CDR2 YYNGEE. The CDR3 contains 17 residues. V was trimmed by 0 bases and J by 7 bases, leaving 22 bases between them. CDR3 sequence reads: CASSVDGVVYKERGYTF. The CDR3 nucleotides are TGTGCCAGCAGCGTAGATGGGGTAGTCTATAAGGAGCGTGGCTACACCTTC.

CDR3: CASSATTGGTGELFF. CDR3 DNA: TGCGCCAGCAGCGCTACGACAGGGGGCACCGGGGAGCTGTTTTTT. The chain is built from TRBV5-1 and TRBJ2-2; 9 nucleotides align to TRBD1. The CDR3 has 15 amino acids. In germline, CDR1 is SGHRS, CDR2 YFSETQ. The V gene end was trimmed by 4 bases and the J gene end by 4 bases; junction bases not matched to a gene: 5.

Note on this clone: The same CDR3 arises from other DNA sequences in this sample as well. The chain couples TRBV28 to TRBJ2-1; D is undetermined. Germline V lookup: CDR1 MDHEN, CDR2 SYDVKM. The V gene lost 1 base and the J gene lost 5 bases, with 0 bases spanning the gap. The CDR3 runs to 11 residues. The CDR3 coding sequence is TGTGCCAGCAGTTTATACAATGAGCAGTTCTTC. It yields the protein CASSLYNEQFF.

The CDR3 here is CASSSGNEQYF. Written as DNA, the CDR3 is TGCGCCAGCAGCTCAGGGAACGAGCAGTACTTC. The chain couples TRBV5-1 to TRBJ2-7; weak D call: TRBD1 (5 bases). This CDR3 has 11 residues. V was pared by 3 bases and J by 5 bases, with 6 bases between. CDR1 is SGHRS and CDR2 is YFSETQ in the germline V gene. The whole variable domain, remainder taken from reference TRBV5-1 and TRBJ2-7, is KAGVTQTPRYLIKTRGQQVTLSCSPISGHRSVSWYQQTPGQGLQFLFEYFSETQRNKGNFPGRFSGRQFSNSRSEMNVSTLELGDSALYLCASSSGNEQYFGPGTRLTVT.

The chain recombines TRBV29-1 with TRBJ2-5; 7 bases fit TRBD2. The ends lost 4 bases at V and 6 bases at J; junction bases unmatched: 20. Germline V CDR1 and CDR2: SQVTM, ANQGSEA. This CDR3 region has 17 residues. The CDR3 nucleotides read TGCAGCGTTGTTCTCCCCTATAGTGGGAGGGCCGGGAAGACCCAGTACTTC. Its translation is CSVVLPYSGRAGKTQYF.

This clone was observed once. This sequence joins TRBV10-3 and TRBJ1-4; D gene uncertain. V was cut by 3 bases and J by 3 bases, with 11 bases left in between. This CDR3 is built from 15 residues. From germline, CDR1 is ENHRY and CDR2 SYGVKD. The CDR3 here is CAISDAGPANEKLFF. CDR3 DNA: TGTGCCATCAGTGATGCGGGCCCGGCTAATGAAAAACTGTTTTTT.

The CDR3, as DNA: TGTGCCAGCAGCTTAACTAGCTATGAGCAGTTCTTC. It codes for CASSLTSYEQFF. V gene TRBV7-9 combines with J gene TRBJ2-1; TRBD2 is a possible D gene (6 bases). Germline V gene data show CDR1 as SEHNR and CDR2 as FQNEAQ (reference sequence). The length of the CDR3 is 12 residues. V lost 2 bases and J lost 8, with 7 bases in between.

The chain employs TRBV7-2 and TRBJ2-1, with 10 bases fitting TRBD2. Germline CDR1 reads SGHTA; CDR2 reads FQGNSA. Trimming removed 5 bases from V and 0 bases from J; junction bases left unmatched: 4. This CDR3 region has 16 residues. The CDR3 DNA reads TGTGCCAGCAGCCCCTGGACTAGCGGCTCCTACAATGAGCAGTTCTTC. Translation gives CASSPWTSGSYNEQFF.

The chain uses TRBV2 and TRBJ2-2; D remains ambiguous. The V and J ends lost 7 bases and 3 bases respectively, with 15 bases between them. The V gene's germline CDR1 is SNHLY and CDR2 FYNNEI. This CDR3 is built from 15 residues. CDR3 in DNA: TGTGCCAGCAACGGACGGGCAGCCGACACCGGGGAGCTGTTTTTT. Translating it yields CASNGRAADTGELFF.

The chain carries TRBV6-1 and TRBJ2-1; 10 bases line up with TRBD2. V shed 1 base and J 10 bases; nucleotides not matched to a gene: 7. The CDR3 runs to 15 residues. Germline V gene sequence: CDR1 MNHNS, CDR2 SASEGT. CDR3: CASSEESSGSWEQFF. In DNA, the CDR3 is TGTGCCAGCAGTGAAGAGTCTAGCGGGAGTTGGGAGCAGTTCTTC.

This chain uses TRBV5-1 with TRBJ2-7; the D gene is possibly TRBD1 (6 bases). The germline V gene encodes CDR1 SGHRS and CDR2 YFSETQ. Between the trimmed V and J ends, which lost 0 bases and 1 base, there was a span of 8 bases. The CDR3 totals 14 residues. CDR3 DNA: TGCGCCAGCAGCTTGGGGGGGCAGTCCTACGAGCAGTACTTC. Protein: CASSLGGQSYEQYF.

As for this clone: The junction and the germline gene differ at one end; a read error may be behind it. The chain has TRBV7-9 and TRBJ1-3; 7 bases align to TRBD1. The CDR3 consists of 15 residues. Germline assignment: CDR1 SEHNR and CDR2 FQNEAQ (reference sequence). CDR3 nucleotides: TGTGCCAACAGCCCCGGGACAGCCTCTGGAAACACCATATATTTT. Its protein product is CANSPGTASGNTIYF.

The CDR3 sequence is CASSLAGAGAGEQYF. CDR3 DNA: TGTGCCAGCAGTCTAGCGGGAGCCGGGGCCGGGGAGCAGTACTTC. The rearrangement uses TRBV2 and TRBJ2-7, with 10 bases that match TRBD2. This CDR3 contains 15 residues. The trim removed 5 bases at V and 7 bases at J, leaving 11 bases unmatched. Germline V CDR1 and CDR2: SNHLY, FYNNEI.

This clone was detected only once. The rearrangement joins TRBV10-3 to TRBJ2-1; unclear D gene. Between the trimmed V and J ends, which lost 6 bases and 9 bases, there was a span of 15 bases. Germline CDR1 is ENHRY and CDR2 is SYGVKD. This CDR3 is built from 13 residues. CDR3 coding DNA: TGTGCCATCAGCGCCGACTCATGGGGTGAGCAGTTCTTC. Amino acid sequence: CAISADSWGEQFF.